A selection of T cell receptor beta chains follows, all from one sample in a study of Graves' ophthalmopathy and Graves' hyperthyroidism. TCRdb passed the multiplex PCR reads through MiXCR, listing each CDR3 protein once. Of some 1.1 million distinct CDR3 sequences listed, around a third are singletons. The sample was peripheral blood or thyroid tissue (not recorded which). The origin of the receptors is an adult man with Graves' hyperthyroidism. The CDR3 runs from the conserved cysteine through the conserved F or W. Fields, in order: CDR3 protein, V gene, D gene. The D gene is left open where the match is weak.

CASSSWSGGAYEQYF	TRBV6-5	TRBD2
CAISQGAWSEQYF	TRBV10-3	TRBD1
CVSSQAPTGGEQYF	TRBV9	TRBD1
CAISNTGGLHTGELFF	TRBV10-3	TRBD1
CASSLAISGSVSPLHF	TRBV10-3	.
CASSQTSGQETQYF	TRBV7-3	TRBD2
CAISYSIPGGSNSPLHF	TRBV10-3	TRBD1
CASSPGTSGRKETQYF	TRBV7-9	.
CAWSSGLSGSPLHF	TRBV30	.
CASSEGPGDIFTDTQYF	TRBV7-8	.
CATRATSGRADTQYF	TRBV15	TRBD2
CASSPWTGHYGYTF	TRBV25-1	TRBD1
CSVEDRVGSGELFF	TRBV29-1	TRBD1
CASSFGGHTGELFF	TRBV12-3/TRBV12-4	.
CASSRSAGANVLTF	TRBV7-2	.
CASISSGSADTQYF	TRBV12-3/TRBV12-4	TRBD2
CASSSPTAGSYEQYF	TRBV10-2	.
CAITGTKQYF	TRBV10-3	TRBD2
CASSPGPFGNTEAFF	TRBV4-1	.
CSVKGGDVYQETQYF	TRBV29-1	.
CASTPDIRKYYGYTF	TRBV12-3/TRBV12-4	.
CASSEVERGGQETQYF	TRBV10-1	TRBD2
CASSSPDRGGPYEQYF	TRBV28	TRBD1
CSARAGGRADEQFF	TRBV20-1	TRBD2